Listed below are T cell receptor beta chains from one sample, sequenced in a study of vaccination and CD4 T cells after COVID-19. TCRdb ran MiXCR on the PCR reads and lists one entry per CDR3 protein. The repertoire holds 12,000 or so distinct CDR3 sequences, with roughly half as singletons. No antigen is known for these receptors. The specimen was CD4+ T cells from blood, cultured in vitro. Every receptor here comes from a human donor who had recovered from COVID-19. Each CDR3 is given with its conserved first and last residue. D genes are given only for firm matches. The size entry is marked missing in some rows and otherwise reads once, few, many or a size class.

clone size	D gene	J gene	V gene	CDR3 DNA	CDR3 protein
NA	NA	TRBJ1-6	TRBV12-3/TRBV12-4	TGTGCCAGCAGTTTACGGGGGGCCAGTAATTCACCCCTCCACTTT	CASSLRGASNSPLHF
NA	NA	TRBJ1-1	TRBV5-1	TGCGCCAGCAGCCAGTCCAGGGTAGGGACTGAAGCTTTCTTT	CASSQSRVGTEAFF
once	TRBD1	TRBJ1-1	TRBV7-9	TGTGCCAGCAGCACGTCCCCCGGGACAGGGAAAACTGAAGCTTTCTTT	CASSTSPGTGKTEAFF
NA	TRBD2	TRBJ2-7	TRBV20-1	TGCAGTGCTAGAGAGGCCAGCGGGGCTTACGAGCAGTACTTC	CSAREASGAYEQYF
once	TRBD2	TRBJ2-5	TRBV5-4	TGTGCCAGCAGCGAAAAGACTAGCTACCAAGAGACCCAGTACTTC	CASSEKTSYQETQYF
NA	NA	TRBJ1-5	TRBV7-2	TGTGCCAGCAGCTTAGCTAATCAGCCCCAGCATTTT	CASSLANQPQHF
NA	TRBD2	TRBJ2-2	TRBV7-6	TGTGCCAGCAGCTTACAGGGAGGGGCCGGGGAGCTGTTTTTT	CASSLQGGAGELFF
NA	NA	TRBJ2-7	TRBV20-1	TGCAGTGCTAGAGACTTTAAATGGGGATACGAGCAGTACTTC	CSARDFKWGYEQYF
NA	NA	TRBJ2-1	TRBV29-1	TGCAGCGTTGATCCCTCGACGAACAATGAGCAGTTCTTC	CSVDPSTNNEQFF
NA	NA	TRBJ2-7	TRBV6-1	TGTGCCAGCAGCCGATCGGGGGCGGACACAACCTACGAGCAGTACTTC	CASSRSGADTTYEQYF
once	TRBD2	TRBJ2-2	TRBV4-1	TGCGCCAGCAGCCCGGGACTAGCGTACACCGGGGAGCTGTTTTTT	CASSPGLAYTGELFF
few	TRBD2	TRBJ2-3	TRBV7-9	TGTGCCAGCAGCTCCTTACCTAGCGGGCCTTACACAGATACGCAGTATTTT	CASSSLPSGPYTDTQYF
NA	NA	TRBJ1-2	TRBV30	TGTGCCTGGAGTGGTGCTGGTGGCTACACCTTC	CAWSGAGGYTF
NA	NA	TRBJ2-6	TRBV21-1	TGTGCCAGCAGCAAAGCAAGCTCTGGGGCCAACGTCCTGACTTTC	CASSKASSGANVLTF
NA	NA	TRBJ2-5	TRBV18	TGTGCCAGCTCACCTCAAAGGGGCACAGAGACCCAGTACTTC	CASSPQRGTETQYF
NA	NA	TRBJ2-1	TRBV20-1	TGCAGTGCTAGAGATCCCGGGGGAGGCTCCTACAATGAGCAGTTCTTC	CSARDPGGGSYNEQFF
once	NA	TRBJ1-1	TRBV20-1	TGCAGTGCTGACCCTCGGGGGCGAGGCGTTGGGAACACTGAAGCTTTCTTT	CSADPRGRGVGNTEAFF
few	NA	TRBJ2-7	TRBV7-9	TGTGCCAGCAGCCCGGGACAAAACTACGAGCAGTACTTC	CASSPGQNYEQYF
few	TRBD1	TRBJ2-2	TRBV7-9	TGTGCCAGCAGCTTAAGTTCCGGACAGGGGGATACCGGGGAGCTGTTTTTT	CASSLSSGQGDTGELFF
NA	TRBD1	TRBJ1-4	TRBV7-9	TGTGCCAGCAGCTTGTTCGGGACAGGGAATGAAAAACTGTTTTTT	CASSLFGTGNEKLFF
once	NA	TRBJ2-7	TRBV5-1	TGCGCCAGCAGCTTAGGGTCGGGGGACTACGAGCAGTACTTC	CASSLGSGDYEQYF
NA	NA	TRBJ2-7	TRBV20-1	TGCAGTGCTAGAGATGTGGACACTTACGAGCAGTACTTC	CSARDVDTYEQYF
few	TRBD2	TRBJ2-1	TRBV20-1	TGCAGTGCTAGGACTAGCGGGAGAGCCTCCGACGAAATGAGAGCGTTCTTC	CSARTSGRASDEMRAFF
few	NA	TRBJ2-2	TRBV4-1	TGCGCCAGCAGCCAAGACGGAGTCCCGGGCGGGGAGCTGTTTTTT	CASSQDGVPGGELFF
NA	NA	TRBJ1-5	TRBV5-1	TGCGCCAGCAGCTTGACAGCCGATCAGCCCCAGCATTTT	CASSLTADQPQHF
NA	NA	TRBJ1-6	TRBV11-2	TGTGCCAGCAGCCAGGGAGTAAATTCACCCCTCCACTTT	CASSQGVNSPLHF
NA	TRBD2	TRBJ2-3	TRBV6-4	TGTGCCAGCAGTGTCGGGGGGAGCACAGATACGCAGTATTTT	CASSVGGSTDTQYF
few	NA	TRBJ2-3	TRBV4-2	TGTGCCAGCAGCCAGCCCCTAGCGAGGGTTGGGGGCACAGATACGCAGTATTTT	CASSQPLARVGGTDTQYF
few	TRBD1	TRBJ1-6	TRBV20-1	TGCAGTACCCGACCGGGACAGATTAATTCACCCCTCCACTTT	CSTRPGQINSPLHF
NA	TRBD1	TRBJ2-7	TRBV28	TGTGCCAGCAGTTTACCGGGACAGCAATCCTACGAGCAGTACTTC	CASSLPGQQSYEQYF
NA	NA	TRBJ2-5	TRBV7-2	TGTGCCAGCACTCCGGTTTTGGGGGCGAATCGGGAGACCCAGTACTTC	CASTPVLGANRETQYF
NA	NA	TRBJ2-3	TRBV7-9	TGTGCCAGCAGCTTTGGCGGGAATCCCACAGATACGCAGTATTTT	CASSFGGNPTDTQYF
NA	NA	TRBJ2-7	TRBV6-5	TGTGCCAGCAGTTACGGGGGGGCAGGTTCCGAGCAGTACTTC	CASSYGGAGSEQYF
NA	TRBD2	TRBJ2-7	TRBV6-2/TRBV6-3	TGTGCCAGCAGTCTATTGGAGGGAGGGACGTACGAGCAGTACTTC	CASSLLEGGTYEQYF
NA	NA	TRBJ2-2	TRBV7-3	TGTGCCAGCAGCTTAATGCACACCGGGGAGCTGTTTTTT	CASSLMHTGELFF
NA	NA	TRBJ1-5	TRBV19	TGTGCCAGTAGTATAGTGTGGAATAGCAATCAGCCCCAGCATTTT	CASSIVWNSNQPQHF
NA	NA	TRBJ2-3	TRBV20-1	TGCAGTGCAACTTTCTACCCCCGGCGGGCGAACACAGATACGCAGTATTTT	CSATFYPRRANTDTQYF
NA	NA	TRBJ2-7	TRBV20-1	TGCAGTGCAACGGGACATGCCTACGAGCAGTACTTC	CSATGHAYEQYF
NA	NA	TRBJ2-6	TRBV15	TGTGCCACCAGCGGCGCGGACAGTTATGGAGCTGGGGCCAACGTCCTGACTTTC	CATSGADSYGAGANVLTF
few	TRBD1	TRBJ1-5	TRBV12-3/TRBV12-4	TGTGCCAGCAGTCGGACAGGGGGCAATCAGCCCCAGCATTTT	CASSRTGGNQPQHF